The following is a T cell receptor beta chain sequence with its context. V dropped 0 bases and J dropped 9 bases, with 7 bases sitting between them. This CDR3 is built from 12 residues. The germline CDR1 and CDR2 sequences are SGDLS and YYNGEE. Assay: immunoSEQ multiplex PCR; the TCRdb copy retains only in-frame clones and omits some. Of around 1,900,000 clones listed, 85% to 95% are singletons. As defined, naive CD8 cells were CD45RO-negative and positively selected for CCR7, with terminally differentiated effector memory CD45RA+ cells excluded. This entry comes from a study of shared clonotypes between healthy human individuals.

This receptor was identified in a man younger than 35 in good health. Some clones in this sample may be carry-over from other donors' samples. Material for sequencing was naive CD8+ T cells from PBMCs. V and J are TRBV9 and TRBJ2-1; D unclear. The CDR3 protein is CASSVVHREQFF. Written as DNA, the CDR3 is TGTGCCAGCAGCGTAGTGCACCGTGAGCAGTTCTTC.